This passage covers 2 T cell receptor beta chains from one sample sequenced in a study of blood T cell repertoires in COVID-19 (dated by TCRdb to about 2020). The receptor library was made with the immunoSEQ multiplex PCR assay. Imported from immuneACCESS, the table was reduced by TCRdb to in-frame sequences with V and J called. These copies leave out some clones; in studies compared against another copy, an unresolved V gene accounts for under half, and the cause of the remainder is not known. Across this sample there are tens of thousands of clones, with roughly 84% seen only once. Approximately 25% of the sample is held by the ten biggest clonotypes. Sequences were obtained from peripheral blood. The origin of the receptors is a man in his 60s with acute or convalescent COVID-19.

This chain uses TRBV7-2 with TRBJ2-7; the match to TRBD1 covers 10 bases. CDR3 length: 16 amino acids. Germline CDR1 is SGHTA and CDR2 is FQGNSA. Trimming took 1 base from V and 3 from J; bases not matched to a gene: 6. CDR3 DNA: TGTGCCAGCAGCTTAGGGGGGACAGGGGTCTACTACGAGCAGTACTTC. This codes for CASSLGGTGVYYEQYF.

V is TRBV7-9 and J is TRBJ1-6; 7 nucleotides agree with TRBD1. Germline V gene data show CDR1 as SEHNR and CDR2 as FQNEAQ (reference sequence). The CDR3 has 15 residues. The V segment lost 6 bases and the J segment 10 bases; nucleotides outside the gene matches: 12. The CDR3 spells CASRDGGGWVSPLHF. In DNA form, the CDR3 reads TGTGCCAGCAGGGACGGAGGGGGCTGGGTCTCACCCCTCCACTTT.